This T cell receptor (beta chain) originates from a study of CD8 T cells in ankylosing spondylitis. Many counts were recorded for this clonotype. TCRdb reprocessed the 5' RACE reads with MiXCR, giving one entry per CDR3 protein. Of under 300,000 distinct CDR3 sequences listed, more than 9% are singletons. There are 14 residues in the CDR3. Trimming cost V 8 bases and J 2 bases; bases outside gene matches: 4. CDR1 and CDR2 (germline): MNHNS, SASEGT. The sample taken for sequencing was blood, either unsorted or a sorted T cell fraction (not recorded which). This sequence was found in a male donor with ankylosing spondylitis or in good health (not recorded which). The chain carries TRBV6-1 and TRBJ2-1; TRBD1 aligns across 9 bases. The CDR3 nucleotides read TGTGCCAGCGCCCGGGACAGGGCCTACAATGAGCAGTTCTTC. Protein: CASARDRAYNEQFF.